These 24 T cell receptor beta chains came from one sample sequenced in a study of blood T cell repertoires in COVID-19. The protocol was immunoSEQ multiplex PCR, while the TCRdb copy is restricted to in-frame clones and leaves out a portion. The sample consists of roughly 500,000 clones, approximately 87% of them appearing once. The sequenced sample consisted of PBMCs or T cells enriched from blood (not recorded which). All receptors derive from a woman between 40 and 55 years old who had recovered from COVID-19.

The chain links TRBV29-1 to TRBJ1-1; the D gene is possibly TRBD1 (5 bases). This CDR3 spans 13 amino acids. Trimming pared 7 bases from V and 4 bases from J, leaving 16 bases between. The V gene's germline CDR1 is SQVTM and CDR2 ANQGSEA. The DNA of the CDR3 is TGCAGCGCAAACGGAAGGGGCTCCACTGAAGCTTTCTTT. Protein sequence: CSANGRGSTEAFF.

The rearrangement links TRBV11-2 to TRBJ2-7; 9 bases line up with TRBD2. Germline-derived CDR1 and CDR2 are SGHAT and FQNNGV. V was clipped by 6 bases and J by 4 bases; unmatched bases: 7. CDR3 length: 14 amino acids. In DNA form, the CDR3 reads TGTGCCAGCAGGCCAGGGACTAGCTCGTACGAGCAGTACTTC. As protein: CASRPGTSSYEQYF. The full variable domain, its missing parts supplied by reference TRBV11-2 and TRBJ2-7, is EAGVAQSPRYKIIEKRQSVAFWCNPISGHATLYWYQQILGQGPKLLIQFQNNGVVDDSQLPKDRFSAERLKGVDSTLKIQPAKLEDSAVYLCASRPGTSSYEQYFGPGTRLTVT.

The gene calls are TRBV4-3 and TRBJ2-1, with 9 bases identical to TRBD2. Germline V gene data show CDR1 as LGHNA and CDR2 as YSLEER. The CDR3 contains 14 residues. V was clipped by 6 bases and J by 10 bases; unmatched bases: 10. The CDR3 DNA sequence: TGCGCCAGCAGAATACTAGCGGGTGGGGACGAGCAGTTCTTC. This codes for CASRILAGGDEQFF.

This clone was counted a few times. The V call is TRBV7-8, the J call TRBJ1-1, with 10 bases aligning to TRBD1. The CDR3 is 14 residues long. Germline V lookup: CDR1 SGHVS, CDR2 FQNEAQ. The junction had 2 bases not matched to a gene; V was cut back by 1 base and J by 6 bases. The CDR3 DNA sequence: TGTGCCAGCAGCTTAGGACAGGGGGCTTCTGAAGCTTTCTTT. Amino acid sequence: CASSLGQGASEAFF.

This sequence joins TRBV7-9 and TRBJ2-7, with 11 bases lining up with TRBD2. Germline-derived CDR1 and CDR2 are SEHNR and FQNEAQ (reference sequence). V shed 5 bases and J 4 bases; nucleotides not matched to a gene: 10. The CDR3 length is 16 residues. In DNA, the CDR3 is TGTGCCAGCAGCCCCCGAACTAGCGGGAGTGGGTACGAGCAGTACTTC. It is translated as CASSPRTSGSGYEQYF.

This sequence joins TRBV30 and TRBJ2-4, with TRBD1 identical over 8 bases. This CDR3 has 11 amino acids. Looked up from germline, CDR1 is GTSNPN and CDR2 is SVGIG (reference sequence). J gave up 6 bases and V 8 bases, and 3 bases lay outside the gene matches. The CDR3 loop reads CAQGAGNIQYF. In nucleotides, the CDR3 is TGTGCCCAGGGGGCTGGAAACATTCAGTACTTC. The full variable domain, in which reference TRBV30 and TRBJ2-4 provide the parts outside the CDR3, is SQTIHQWPATLVQPVGSPLSLECTVEGTSNPNLYWYRQAAGRGLQLLFYSVGIGQISSEVPQNLSASRPQDRQFILSSKKLLLSDSGFYLCAQGAGNIQYFGAGTRLSVL.

This chain uses TRBV7-6 with TRBJ2-3; 10 positions match TRBD2. The germline gives CDR1 SGHVS, CDR2 FNYEAQ. The length of the CDR3 is 16 residues. J lost 2 bases, V lost 2 bases, and 4 bases had no gene match. This CDR3 is CASSLMGLANTDTQYF. For the CDR3, the DNA is TGTGCCAGCAGCTTAATGGGACTAGCGAACACAGATACGCAGTATTTT.

The chain is built from TRBV19 and TRBJ1-2; 11 nucleotides align to TRBD1. This CDR3 is built from 16 residues. Trimming took 4 bases from V and 2 from J; bases not matched to a gene: 6. Germline-derived CDR1 and CDR2 are LNHDA and SQIVND (reference sequence). The CDR3 loop is CASSTGQGAANYGYTF. In DNA, the CDR3 is TGTGCCAGTAGTACCGGACAGGGGGCCGCCAACTATGGCTACACCTTC. Complete variable domain (other parts from reference TRBV19 and TRBJ1-2): DGGITQSPKYLFRKEGQNVTLSCEQNLNHDAMYWYRQDPGQGLRLIYYSQIVNDFQKGDIAEGYSVSREKKESFPLTVTSAQKNPTAFYLCASSTGQGAANYGYTFGSGTRLTVV.

V usage is TRBV2 and J usage is TRBJ2-1, with D tentatively TRBD2 (7 bases). This CDR3 is built from 17 residues. Trimming cost V 0 bases and J 3 bases, with 15 bases left between them. Germline V CDR1 and CDR2: SNHLY, FYNNEI. The CDR3 is CASSEALRGAGYNEQFF. The CDR3 bases are TGTGCCAGCAGTGAAGCGCTTCGGGGGGCGGGCTACAATGAGCAGTTCTTC.

The gene calls are TRBV18 and TRBJ2-1, with TRBD2 matching 7 bases. CDR3 length: 20 amino acids. CDR1 KGHSH and CDR2 LQKENI come from the germline V gene. Trimming at V came to 3 bases and at J to 5 bases, leaving 22 bases not matched to a gene. The CDR3 loop reads CASSPQPLNGRMKAHNEQFF. As DNA, the CDR3 is TGTGCCAGCTCACCCCAGCCCCTAAACGGGAGGATGAAGGCACACAATGAGCAGTTCTTC. The whole variable domain, filled in from reference TRBV18 and TRBJ2-1, reads NAGVMQNPRHLVRRRGQEARLRCSPMKGHSHVYWYRQLPEEGLKFMVYLQKENIIDESGMPKERFSAEFPKEGPSILRIQQVVRGDSAAYFCASSPQPLNGRMKAHNEQFFGPGTRLTVL.

The chain has TRBV6-2 or TRBV6-3 and TRBJ2-3; TRBD1 agrees at 8 bases. Per the germline V gene, CDR1 is MNHEY and CDR2 is SVGEGT. V trimming: 2 bases; J trimming: 6 bases; junction bases outside the gene matches: 4. The CDR3 contains 14 residues. As DNA, the CDR3 is TGTGCCAGCAGTTACGTGACAGGGGCGGATACGCAGTATTTT. Amino acid sequence: CASSYVTGADTQYF.

The chain employs TRBV5-1 and TRBJ1-4; 7 positions match TRBD1. Germline assignment: CDR1 SGHRS and CDR2 YFSETQ. The CDR3 loop spans 15 amino acids. Trimming at V came to 1 base and at J to 5 bases, leaving 5 bases not matched to a gene. CDR3 sequence (DNA): TGCGCCAGCAGCTTGTCGGGACAGCCGAATGAAAAACTGTTTTTT. It specifies CASSLSGQPNEKLFF.

The gene calls are TRBV24-1 and TRBJ1-3; no firm D call. There are 16 residues in the CDR3. The V end was cut by 5 bases, the J end by 4 bases, with 17 bases between. CDR1 KGHDR and CDR2 SFDVKD come from the germline V gene. CDR3 sequence: CATSVPAVWAGNTIYF. The CDR3 DNA follows: TGTGCCACCAGTGTCCCCGCTGTCTGGGCGGGAAACACCATATATTTT.

This rearrangement joins TRBV19 to TRBJ1-3; TRBD1 might be the D (5 bases). V lost 4 bases and J 3 bases, leaving 10 bases between the germline ends. The CDR3 has 14 residues. The germline V gene has CDR1 LNHDA and CDR2 SQIVND (reference sequence). CDR3 in amino acids: CASSTDRIGNTIYF. For the CDR3, the DNA is TGTGCCAGTAGTACTGACAGAATTGGAAACACCATATATTTT. Variable domain in full (rest from reference TRBV19 and TRBJ1-3): DGGITQSPKYLFRKEGQNVTLSCEQNLNHDAMYWYRQDPGQGLRLIYYSQIVNDFQKGDIAEGYSVSREKKESFPLTVTSAQKNPTAFYLCASSTDRIGNTIYFGEGSWLTVV.

V gene TRBV7-2 combines with J gene TRBJ2-7; TRBD2 matches at 11 bases. Germline V gene lookup returns CDR1 SGHTA and CDR2 FQGNSA. CDR3 size: 15 residues. With 3 bases clipped from V and 4 bases from J, the junction kept 5 bases outside the gene matches. The CDR3 spells CASSLPTSGIYEQYF. CDR3 in DNA: TGTGCCAGCAGCTTGCCGACTAGCGGGATATACGAGCAGTACTTC.

This rearrangement joins TRBV6-6 to TRBJ2-5, with TRBD1 matching 9 bases. V shed 7 bases and J 3 bases; nucleotides not matched to a gene: 9. The CDR3 runs 15 residues. CDR1 is MNHNY, CDR2 SVGAGI, per germline (reference sequence). The CDR3 nucleotides read TGTGCCAGCACCGAAACAGGGGGCACCGAAGAGACCCAGTACTTC. Translated: CASTETGGTEETQYF.

The V and J genes are TRBV7-9 and TRBJ1-4; 8 nucleotides line up with TRBD1. The V segment lost 2 bases and the J segment 11 bases; nucleotides outside the gene matches: 4. The CDR3 consists of 13 residues. CDR1 is SEHNR and CDR2 is FQNEAQ in the germline V gene (reference sequence). DNA of the CDR3: TGTGCCAGCAGCTTACTACAGGGGGTGAAACTGTTTTTT. Its translation is CASSLLQGVKLFF.

The rearrangement links TRBV4-1 to TRBJ1-6; the D is unclear. Deletions cut 4 bases from V and 8 bases from J, with 15 bases between. Germline V lookup: CDR1 MGHRA, CDR2 YSYEKL. This CDR3 has 15 residues. The CDR3, as DNA: TGCGCCAGCAGCCCAAGAGTCCTCGGGGATTCACCCCTCCACTTT. Residues: CASSPRVLGDSPLHF.

This chain uses TRBV5-5 with TRBJ2-5; a possible D gene is TRBD2 (5 bases). V lost 3 bases and J lost 5, with 20 bases in between. The CDR3 loop spans 16 amino acids. Germline V gene data show CDR1 as SGHKS and CDR2 as YYEKEE (reference sequence). CDR3 bases: TGTGCCAGCAGCTCCCCCCTATCTGGAGGTCGGGAGACCCAGTACTTC. Amino acids: CASSSPLSGGRETQYF.

The chain has TRBV6-2 or TRBV6-3 and TRBJ2-5, with 10 bases lining up with TRBD2. The CDR3 is made up of 14 amino acids. Looked up from germline, CDR1 is MNHEY and CDR2 is SVGEGT. J was trimmed by 4 bases and V by 3 bases; bases with no gene match: 2. The CDR3 DNA reads TGTGCCAGCAGTTATAGCGGGAGGTTAGAGACCCAGTACTTC. This sequence encodes CASSYSGRLETQYF.

As DNA, the CDR3 is TGTGCCAGCAGTTCTCGTTTCGGGGAGCTGTTTTTT. This translates into CASSSRFGELFF. The chain combines TRBV6-2 or TRBV6-3 with TRBJ2-2; unclear D gene. V gave up 4 bases and J gave up 7 bases, with 7 bases separating them. Germline-derived CDR1 and CDR2 are MNHEY and SVGEGT. The CDR3 loop spans 12 amino acids.

The V gene is TRBV6-5, the J gene TRBJ2-7; possibly TRBD2 for D (5 bases). The germline V and J ends were trimmed by 6 bases and 2 bases, with 11 bases remaining between them. The CDR3 is 13 amino acids. Per germline, CDR1 MNHEY and CDR2 SVGAGI. CDR3 loop: CASSLTLAYEQYF. CDR3 nucleotide sequence: TGTGCCAGCAGCCTGACACTAGCCTACGAGCAGTACTTC.

The V call is TRBV7-8, the J call TRBJ2-2, with D perhaps TRBD2 (5 bases). The CDR3 covers 16 residues. Trimming removed 2 bases at V and 7 bases at J, with 17 bases between. The germline V gene encodes CDR1 SGHVS and CDR2 FQNEAQ. The CDR3 sequence: CASSLSGRTGIGELFF. CDR3 sequence (DNA): TGTGCCAGCAGCTTATCGGGCCGAACCGGGATCGGGGAGCTGTTTTTT.

This chain joins TRBV15 and TRBJ2-7, with TRBD2 identical over 7 bases. The CDR3 has 16 residues. The germline gives CDR1 LNHNV, CDR2 YYDKDF (reference sequence). V was clipped by 1 base and J by 0 bases; unmatched bases: 6. The CDR3 protein is CATSRGGRGDSYEQYF. CDR3 nucleotides: TGTGCCACCAGCAGAGGAGGTCGGGGGGACTCCTACGAGCAGTACTTC.